Listed here are 24 T cell receptor beta chains from one sample, sequenced in a study of vaccination and CD4 T cells after COVID-19. Cultured CD4+ T-cell DNA underwent Oncomine TCR Beta short-read sequencing. TCRdb re-called the PCR reads through MiXCR, storing one row per CDR3 protein. The table shows approximately 15,000 distinct CDR3 sequences, with about 70% occurring only once. Treatment defined: approximately 11-day PBMC culture with coronavirus spike peptide pools or control peptides (ViraFEST assay). Their cognate antigens are unknown. The sample comprised CD4+ T cells from blood, cultured in vitro. Receptors were obtained from a human donor who had recovered from COVID-19.

This chain links TRBV2 with TRBJ1-6; D is ambiguous. Trimming cost V 2 bases and J 7 bases, with 9 bases left between them. There are 14 residues in the CDR3. CDR1 is SNHLY, CDR2 FYNNEI, per germline. CDR3 DNA: TGTGCCAGCAGTGAATTTAGGCGGAATTCACCCCTCCACTTT. Translation gives CASSEFRRNSPLHF.

The chain recombines TRBV11-3 with TRBJ2-5; D may be TRBD2 (6 bases). This CDR3 is 15 amino acids long. CDR1 is SGHNT, CDR2 YENEEA, per germline. V was pared by 1 base and J by 1 base, with 10 bases between. The CDR3: CASSLGASVQETQYF. The DNA for the CDR3 is TGTGCCAGCAGCTTAGGGGCTAGCGTCCAAGAGACCCAGTACTTC.

Comments on this clonotype: A junction end diverges from the germline sequence, so it may reflect a read error. For the CDR3, the DNA is TGTGCCACCAGTAGAGATTCGGCGGGCTATGGCTACACCTTC. It translates to CATSRDSAGYGYTF. The chain combines TRBV15 with TRBJ1-2; D gene unclear. Germline V gives CDR1 LNHNV, CDR2 YYDKDF (reference sequence). The CDR3 extends over 14 amino acids. The full variable domain, its missing parts supplied by reference TRBV15 and TRBJ1-2, is DAMVIQNPRYQVTQFGKPVTLSCSQTLNHNVMYWYQQKSSQAPKLLFHYYDKDFNNEADTPDNFQSRRPNTSFCFLDIRSPGLGDTAMYLCATSRDSAGYGYTFGSGTRLTVV.

V usage is TRBV7-2 and J usage is TRBJ1-1; D is perhaps TRBD1 (5 bases). The CDR3 length is 14 residues. The germline CDR1 and CDR2 sequences are SGHTA and FQGNSA. Trimming took 4 bases from V and 0 from J, leaving 9 bases between them. For the CDR3, the DNA is TGTGCCAGCAGCTCTCAGGGAATGAACACTGAAGCTTTCTTT. Translating gives CASSSQGMNTEAFF.

This chain links TRBV20-1 with TRBJ2-2; 9 bases agree with TRBD2. The V and J ends lost 5 bases and 4 bases, in that order; junction bases with no gene match: 8. The CDR3 extends over 15 amino acids. In germline, CDR1 is DFQATT, CDR2 SNEGSKA (reference sequence). The CDR3, as DNA: TGCAGTGCTCGGGGGACTAGCAGTTTCACCGGGGAGCTGTTTTTT. Its translation is CSARGTSSFTGELFF.

The chain employs TRBV2 and TRBJ1-6, with D perhaps matching TRBD1 (5 bases). This CDR3 region has 16 residues. The germline CDR1 and CDR2 sequences are SNHLY and FYNNEI. V dropped 5 bases and J dropped 7 bases, with 18 bases sitting between them. In DNA, the CDR3 is TGTGCCAGCAGTTGGGGTGGTTCAGGGTCAAATTCACCCCTCCACTTT. Translating gives CASSWGGSGSNSPLHF.

J is TRBJ1-6 and V is TRBV5-4; possibly TRBD1 for D (6 bases). V was trimmed by 4 bases and J by 2 bases, leaving 10 bases between them. Germline CDR1 SGHNT, CDR2 YYREEE (reference sequence). This CDR3 spans 15 amino acids. CDR3 in amino acids: CASSPTGTYNSPLHF. In DNA form, the CDR3 reads TGTGCCAGCAGCCCGACAGGAACCTATAATTCACCCCTCCACTTT.

This clonotype was seen only once. The chain employs TRBV24-1 and TRBJ2-6; 7 bases match TRBD1. This CDR3 has 19 amino acids. V lost 0 bases to trimming and J lost 2 bases; unmatched junction nucleotides: 9. The V gene's germline CDR1 is KGHDR and CDR2 SFDVKD. CDR3 DNA: TGTGCCACCAGTGATTTGTTGAAAGGGGGCGAGACTGGGGCCAACGTCCTGACTTTC. This codes for CATSDLLKGGETGANVLTF.

In its sample, this clonotype was seen a few times. This rearrangement joins TRBV19 to TRBJ1-5; D is possibly TRBD1 (6 bases). Germline V gene data show CDR1 as LNHDA and CDR2 as SQIVND (reference sequence). Trimming removed 6 bases at V and 1 base at J, with 16 bases between. CDR3 length: 16 amino acids. The CDR3 loop is CASRINRVRSNQPQHF. The DNA for the CDR3 is TGTGCCAGTAGGATTAACAGGGTTCGGAGCAATCAGCCCCAGCATTTT.

In its sample, this clonotype was seen a few times. V gene TRBV20-1 combines with J gene TRBJ1-1, with TRBD1 matching over 11 bases. The CDR3 consists of 15 residues. V lost 3 bases to trimming and J lost 4 bases; unmatched junction nucleotides: 7. Per the germline V gene, CDR1 is DFQATT and CDR2 is SNEGSKA (reference sequence). The CDR3 reads CSAREDRGQVTEAFF. CDR3 nucleotide sequence: TGCAGTGCTAGGGAGGACAGGGGGCAAGTCACTGAAGCTTTCTTT.

V is TRBV20-1 and J is TRBJ1-5; D not resolved. Trimming left V 3 bases short and J 3 bases short, with 9 bases between. The CDR3 consists of 13 residues. In germline, CDR1 is DFQATT, CDR2 SNEGSKA (reference sequence). CDR3 in amino acids: CSASTRTNQPQHF. As DNA, the CDR3 is TGCAGTGCTAGCACCAGGACCAATCAGCCCCAGCATTTT.

This clonotype turned up a few times. The CDR3: CSARAGNTHTEQFF. CDR3 DNA: TGCAGTGCTAGAGCAGGAAATACCCACACTGAGCAGTTCTTC. This chain connects TRBV20-1 to TRBJ2-1, with D unclear. V lost 1 base and J lost 9, with 16 bases in between. This CDR3 has 14 residues. Germline assignment: CDR1 DFQATT and CDR2 SNEGSKA (reference sequence).

V is TRBV24-1 and J is TRBJ1-2, with TRBD1 as a possible D gene (6 bases). Germline CDR1 is KGHDR and CDR2 is SFDVKD. This CDR3 spans 14 amino acids. V was clipped by 3 bases and J by 8 bases, with 15 bases between them. The CDR3 loop reads CATSDTTHREGYTF. In nucleotides, the CDR3 is TGTGCCACCAGTGATACAACACACAGGGAGGGCTACACCTTC.

The chain combines TRBV6-1 with TRBJ1-5; D call uncertain. V was cut by 9 bases and J by 0 bases, with 12 bases left in between. CDR3 length: 14 amino acids. Per the germline V gene, CDR1 is MNHNS and CDR2 is SASEGT. DNA for the CDR3: TGTGCCAGTACCGGCATCCATAGCAATCAGCCCCAGCATTTT. It is translated as CASTGIHSNQPQHF.

This chain connects TRBV11-2 to TRBJ2-7; a possible D gene is TRBD1 (6 bases). V was pared by 1 base and J by 1 base, with 14 bases between. Germline CDR1 reads SGHAT; CDR2 reads FQNNGV. The length of the CDR3 is 16 residues. CDR3 DNA: TGTGCCAGCAGCTTAGGGGGGCACCAAGGGTCCTACGAGCAGTACTTC. It translates to CASSLGGHQGSYEQYF.

The chain joins TRBV28 to TRBJ1-1; D is uncertain. Per the germline V gene, CDR1 is MDHEN and CDR2 is SYDVKM. This CDR3 region has 12 residues. V was clipped by 10 bases and J by 1 base, with 10 bases between them. As DNA, the CDR3 is TGTGCCAACCGCGGGCCGAACACTGAAGCTTTCTTT. As protein: CANRGPNTEAFF.

This chain uses TRBV5-1 with TRBJ1-2; D is undetermined. The V end was cut by 0 bases, the J end by 5 bases, with 14 bases between. CDR3 length: 15 residues. From germline, CDR1 is SGHRS and CDR2 YFSETQ. The CDR3 loop is CASSLVGGVKYGYTF. The CDR3 region has the DNA TGCGCCAGCAGCTTGGTTGGCGGCGTGAAATATGGCTACACCTTC.

V and J are TRBV15 and TRBJ2-1, with D tentatively TRBD1 or TRBD2 (5 bases each). This CDR3 region has 17 residues. In germline, CDR1 is LNHNV, CDR2 YYDKDF (reference sequence). Deletions cut 4 bases from V and 3 bases from J, with 19 bases between. The CDR3 nucleotides are TGTGCCACCAGCACACGGAGGACTCTAAGGGGCTACAATGAGCAGTTCTTC. This gives the protein CATSTRRTLRGYNEQFF.

The rearrangement links TRBV6-1 to TRBJ2-7, with 8 positions matching TRBD1. The CDR3 length is 16 residues. Germline V gene data show CDR1 as MNHNS and CDR2 as SASEGT. The J segment lost 3 bases and the V segment lost 6 bases, leaving 13 bases of the junction unmatched. CDR3 loop: CASSPNRGRGVYEQYF. As DNA, the CDR3 is TGTGCCAGCAGCCCCAACAGGGGGAGAGGGGTCTACGAGCAGTACTTC.

On this clonotype: The junction differs from germline at one of its ends, possibly a read error. V usage is TRBV15 and J usage is TRBJ2-5; D remains ambiguous. The CDR3 extends over 13 amino acids. Germline CDR1 and CDR2: LNHNV and YYDKDF (reference sequence). The CDR3 DNA reads TGTGCCTCCAGCAGACGCCCGGAGGAGACCCAGTACTTC. This sequence encodes CASSRRPEETQYF.

J is TRBJ2-1 and V is TRBV11-3; D remains unclear. V dropped 5 bases and J dropped 6 bases, with 17 bases sitting between them. Germline CDR1 SGHNT, CDR2 YENEEA. The CDR3 totals 15 residues. As DNA, the CDR3 is TGTGCCAGCAGCCATGGGTCCAGGCCCCTCAATGAGCAGTTCTTC. Protein product: CASSHGSRPLNEQFF.

The rearrangement uses TRBV25-1 and TRBJ1-2; D is ambiguous. V lost 8 bases and J 8 bases, leaving 18 bases between the germline ends. CDR1 and CDR2 (germline): MGHDK, SYGVNS. This CDR3 region has 13 residues. In DNA, the CDR3 is TGTGCCAGCCGATTGTCGGGCTTCGGGGGCTACACCTTC. Its protein product is CASRLSGFGGYTF.

CDR3 amino acids: CASEPRATDTQYF. CDR3 nucleotides: TGTGCCAGCGAGCCCAGGGCAACAGATACGCAGTATTTT. V gene TRBV7-8 combines with J gene TRBJ2-3; D is perhaps TRBD1 (5 bases). This CDR3 has 13 amino acids. V dropped 8 bases and J dropped 3 bases, with 12 bases sitting between them. The germline CDR1 and CDR2 sequences are SGHVS and FQNEAQ.

The rearrangement joins TRBV2 to TRBJ1-1; D unclear. Trimming removed 3 bases at V and 1 base at J, with 3 bases between. The CDR3 consists of 12 residues. Germline CDR1 and CDR2: SNHLY and FYNNEI. The CDR3 here is CASSDWNTEAFF. For the CDR3, the DNA is TGTGCCAGCAGTGATTGGAACACTGAAGCTTTCTTT. Filled out from reference TRBV2 and TRBJ1-1, the complete variable domain reads EPEVTQTPSHQVTQMGQEVILRCVPISNHLYFYWYRQILGQKVEFLVSFYNNEISEKSEIFDDQFSVERPDGSNFTLKIRSTKLEDSAMYFCASSDWNTEAFFGQGTRLTVV.